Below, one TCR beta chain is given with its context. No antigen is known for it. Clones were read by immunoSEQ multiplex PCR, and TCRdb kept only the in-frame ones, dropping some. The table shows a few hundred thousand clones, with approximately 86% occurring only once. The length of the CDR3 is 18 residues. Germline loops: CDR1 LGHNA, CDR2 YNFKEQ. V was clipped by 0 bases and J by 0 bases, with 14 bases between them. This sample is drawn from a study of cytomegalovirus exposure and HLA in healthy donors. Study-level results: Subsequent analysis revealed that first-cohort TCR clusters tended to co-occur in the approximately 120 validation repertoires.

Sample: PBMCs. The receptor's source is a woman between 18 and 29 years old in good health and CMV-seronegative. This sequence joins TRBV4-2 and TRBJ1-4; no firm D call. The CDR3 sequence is CASSQEATGIATNEKLFF. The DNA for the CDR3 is TGTGCCAGCAGCCAAGAAGCGACGGGGATCGCAACTAATGAAAAACTGTTTTTT.